The source of this TCR beta chain is a study of beta chain features in type 1 diabetes. Study details: Regarding age, gender and cell yields, patients proved similar to healthy donors.

One heparinised draw of blood, averaging roughly 120 mL, came from each donor. Via the markers CD45RO/CCR7/CD25/CD127/CD95/CD27, stem cell-like memory, regulatory, central memory and naive CD4+ cells were sorted. A word on this clone: No antigen is known for it.

Expressed TCRB transcripts were sequenced, since all the RNA that had been isolated was reverse transcribed. Only in-frame clones appear in the TCRdb table, and some are missing; sequencing was by immunoSEQ multiplex PCR. Among about 740,000 clones listed, around an eighth were seen once. In germline, CDR1 is SGHTA, CDR2 FQGNSA. The germline V and J ends were trimmed by 3 bases and 2 bases, with 10 bases remaining between them. The CDR3 extends over 14 amino acids. Study-wide points: Equally in patients and controls, PCR might preferentially amplify shorter templates. In all four CD4+ subsets, TCRB CDR3 length was significantly, moderately reduced in type 1 diabetes.

This rearrangement joins TRBV7-2 to TRBJ2-5; D is unresolved. The TCR was taken from a man between 18 and 35 years old with type 1 diabetes. Sample: naive CD4+ T cells from blood. Written as DNA, the CDR3 is TGTGCCAGCAGCTTGGGTTGGTCGCAAGAGACCCAGTACTTC. Its protein product is CASSLGWSQETQYF.